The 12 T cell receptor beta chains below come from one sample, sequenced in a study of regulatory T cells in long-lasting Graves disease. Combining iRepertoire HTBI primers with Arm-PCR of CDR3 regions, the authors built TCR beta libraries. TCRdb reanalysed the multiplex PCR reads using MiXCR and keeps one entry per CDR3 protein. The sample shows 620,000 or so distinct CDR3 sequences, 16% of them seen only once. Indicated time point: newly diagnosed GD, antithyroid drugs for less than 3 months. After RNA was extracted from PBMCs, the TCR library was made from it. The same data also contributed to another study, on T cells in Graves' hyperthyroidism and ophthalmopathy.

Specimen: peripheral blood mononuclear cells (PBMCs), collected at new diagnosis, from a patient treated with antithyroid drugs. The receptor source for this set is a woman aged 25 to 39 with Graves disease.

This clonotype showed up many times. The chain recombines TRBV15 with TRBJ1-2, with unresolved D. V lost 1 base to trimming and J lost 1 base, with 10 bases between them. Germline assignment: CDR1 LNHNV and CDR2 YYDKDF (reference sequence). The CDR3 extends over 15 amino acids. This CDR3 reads CATSRVDGVNYGYTF. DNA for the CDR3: TGTGCCACCAGCAGAGTTGACGGAGTTAACTATGGCTACACCTTC. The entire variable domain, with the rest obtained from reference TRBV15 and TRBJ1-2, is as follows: DAMVIQNPRYQVTQFGKPVTLSCSQTLNHNVMYWYQQKSSQAPKLLFHYYDKDFNNEADTPDNFQSRRPNTSFCFLDIRSPGLGDTAMYLCATSRVDGVNYGYTFGSGTRLTVV.

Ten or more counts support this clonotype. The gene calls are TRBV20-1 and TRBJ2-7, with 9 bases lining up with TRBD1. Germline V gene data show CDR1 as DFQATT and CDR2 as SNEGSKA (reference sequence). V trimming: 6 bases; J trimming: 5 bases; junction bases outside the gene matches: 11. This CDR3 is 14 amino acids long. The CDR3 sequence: CSAVRGTGIHEQYF. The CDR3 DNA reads TGCAGTGCCGTCAGGGGGACAGGGATCCACGAGCAGTACTTC.

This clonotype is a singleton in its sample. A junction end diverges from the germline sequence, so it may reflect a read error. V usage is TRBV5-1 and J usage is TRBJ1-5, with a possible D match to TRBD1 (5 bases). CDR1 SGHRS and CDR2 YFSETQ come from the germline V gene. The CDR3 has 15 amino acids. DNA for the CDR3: TGTGCCAGCAGCATAGCCCAGGGTCCGAATCAGCCCCAGCATTTT. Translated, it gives CASSIAQGPNQPQHF.

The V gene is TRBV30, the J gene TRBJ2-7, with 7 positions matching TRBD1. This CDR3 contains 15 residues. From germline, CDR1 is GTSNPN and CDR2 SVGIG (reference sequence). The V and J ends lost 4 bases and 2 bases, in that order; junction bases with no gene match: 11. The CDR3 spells CAWTRTGAAAYEQYF. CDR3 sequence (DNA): TGTGCCTGGACCAGAACAGGGGCGGCGGCCTACGAGCAGTACTTC.

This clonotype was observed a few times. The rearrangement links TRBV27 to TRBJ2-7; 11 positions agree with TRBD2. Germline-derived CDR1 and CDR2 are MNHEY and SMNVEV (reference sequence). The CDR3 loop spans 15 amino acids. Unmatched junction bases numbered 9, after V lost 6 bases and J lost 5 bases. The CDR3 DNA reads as TGTGCCAGCAGACGAATTACTAGCGGGAGAGACGAGCAGTACTTC. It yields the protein CASRRITSGRDEQYF.

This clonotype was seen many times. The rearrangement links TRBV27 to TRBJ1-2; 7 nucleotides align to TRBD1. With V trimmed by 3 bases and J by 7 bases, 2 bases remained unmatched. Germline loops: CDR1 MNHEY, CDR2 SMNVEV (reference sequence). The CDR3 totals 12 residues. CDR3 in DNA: TGTGCCAGCAGTTTCGCAGGGGGTGGCTACACCTTC. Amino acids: CASSFAGGGYTF.

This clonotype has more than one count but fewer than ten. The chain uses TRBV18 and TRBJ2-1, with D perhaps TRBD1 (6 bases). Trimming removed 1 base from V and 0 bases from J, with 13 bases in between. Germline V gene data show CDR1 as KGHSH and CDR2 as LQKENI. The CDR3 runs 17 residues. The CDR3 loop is CASSPLLGTSSYNEQFF. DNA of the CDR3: TGTGCCAGCTCACCACTCCTAGGGACAAGCTCCTACAATGAGCAGTTCTTC.

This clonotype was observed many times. CDR3 bases: TGTGCCAGCAGTAATGAGGGACAGGGATTCTATGGCTACACCTTC. This sequence encodes CASSNEGQGFYGYTF. This chain uses TRBV28 with TRBJ1-2; 9 bases are shared with TRBD1. CDR3 length equals 15 residues. The junction had 8 bases not matched to a gene; V was cut back by 5 bases and J by 4 bases. Germline V gives CDR1 MDHEN, CDR2 SYDVKM.

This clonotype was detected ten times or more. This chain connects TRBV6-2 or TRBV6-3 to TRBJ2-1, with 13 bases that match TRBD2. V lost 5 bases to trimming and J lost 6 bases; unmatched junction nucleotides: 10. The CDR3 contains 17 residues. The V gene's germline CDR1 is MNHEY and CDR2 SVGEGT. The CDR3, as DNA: TGTGCCAGCAGTCAAAACGGGACTAGCGGGAAGAGCAATGAGCAGTTCTTC. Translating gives CASSQNGTSGKSNEQFF.

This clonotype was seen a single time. The CDR3 loop reads CASSQDSAGGADTQYF. CDR3 in DNA: TGTGCCAGCAGCCAAGATTCCGCGGGGGGGGCAGATACGCAGTATTTT. The rearrangement links TRBV4-2 to TRBJ2-3, with 9 bases lining up with TRBD2. This CDR3 is built from 16 residues. Germline CDR1 and CDR2: LGHNA and YNFKEQ. With V trimmed by 0 bases and J by 4 bases, 5 bases remained unmatched.

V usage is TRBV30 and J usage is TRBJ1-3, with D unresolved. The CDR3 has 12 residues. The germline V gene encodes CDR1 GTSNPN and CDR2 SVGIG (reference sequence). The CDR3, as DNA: TGTGCACGAGGGTTCTCTGGAAACACCATATATTTT. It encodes CARGFSGNTIYF.

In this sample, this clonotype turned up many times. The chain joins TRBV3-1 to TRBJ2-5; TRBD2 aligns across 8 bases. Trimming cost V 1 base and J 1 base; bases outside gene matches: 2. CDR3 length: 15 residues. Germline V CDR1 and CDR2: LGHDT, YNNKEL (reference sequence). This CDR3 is CASSQVRGGQETQYF. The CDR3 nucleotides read TGTGCCAGCAGCCAAGTCCGGGGGGGCCAAGAGACCCAGTACTTC.